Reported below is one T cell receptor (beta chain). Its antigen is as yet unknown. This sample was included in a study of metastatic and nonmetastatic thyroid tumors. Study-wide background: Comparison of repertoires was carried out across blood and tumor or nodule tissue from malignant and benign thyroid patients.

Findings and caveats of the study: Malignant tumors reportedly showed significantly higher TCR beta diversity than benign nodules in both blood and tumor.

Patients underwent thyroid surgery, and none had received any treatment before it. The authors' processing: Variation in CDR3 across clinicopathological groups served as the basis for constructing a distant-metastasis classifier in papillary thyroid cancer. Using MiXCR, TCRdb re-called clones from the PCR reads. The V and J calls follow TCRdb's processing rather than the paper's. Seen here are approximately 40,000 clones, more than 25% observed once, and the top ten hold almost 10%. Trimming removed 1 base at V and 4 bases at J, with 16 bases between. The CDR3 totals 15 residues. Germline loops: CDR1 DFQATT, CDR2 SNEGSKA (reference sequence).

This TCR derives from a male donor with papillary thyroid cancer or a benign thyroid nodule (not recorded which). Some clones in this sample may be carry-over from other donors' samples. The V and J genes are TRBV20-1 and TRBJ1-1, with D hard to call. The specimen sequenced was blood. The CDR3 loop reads CSARAGTVGVTEAFF. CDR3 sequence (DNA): TGCAGTGCTAGAGCCGGTACAGTGGGCGTCACTGAAGCTTTCTTT.